This T cell receptor beta chain was recovered during a study of CXCR3-negative and CXCR3-positive naive CD8 T cells. Findings and limits, study-wide: Whereas memory cells differed, naive CXCR3-negative and CXCR3-positive cells shared similar TRBV-TRBJ usage. Compared with CXCR3-negative naive cells, CXCR3-positive naive cells showed more hydrophobic TRB CDR3s.

UMI-labeled TRB cDNA libraries were prepared by 5' RACE. TCRdb re-called the 5' RACE reads; one entry per CDR3 protein, DNA not given. This sample's table has 130,000 to 150,000 distinct CDR3 sequences. Germline V gene lookup returns CDR1 SQVTM and CDR2 ANQGSEA. The length of the CDR3 is 17 residues. As for this clonotype: The antigen is undetermined.

The genes are TRBV29-1 and TRBJ2-1; the TRBD2 assignment by TCRdb is unverifiable without DNA. The receptor comes from a human donor in good health. Some clones in this sample may be carry-over from other donors' samples. Sequenced input: naive CXCR3+ CD8+ T cells from blood. Subset described: CD45RO-CCR7+CD27+CD95- naive CD8+ T cells expressing CXCR3 (TNR3+). CDR3 residues: CSVVGGLAGASYNEQFF.